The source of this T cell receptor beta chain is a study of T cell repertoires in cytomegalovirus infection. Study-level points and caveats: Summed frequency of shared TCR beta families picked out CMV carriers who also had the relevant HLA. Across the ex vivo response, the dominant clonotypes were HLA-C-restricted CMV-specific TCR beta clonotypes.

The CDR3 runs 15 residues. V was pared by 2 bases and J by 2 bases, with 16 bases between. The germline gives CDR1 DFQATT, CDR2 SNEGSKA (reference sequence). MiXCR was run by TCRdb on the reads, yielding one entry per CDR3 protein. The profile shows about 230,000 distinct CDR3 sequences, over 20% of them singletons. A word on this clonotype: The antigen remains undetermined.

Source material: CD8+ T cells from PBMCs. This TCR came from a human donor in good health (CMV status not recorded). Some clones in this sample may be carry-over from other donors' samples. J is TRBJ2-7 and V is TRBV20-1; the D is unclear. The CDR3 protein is CSARSRVGSPYEQYF. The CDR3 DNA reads TGCAGTGCTAGATCAAGGGTCGGGTCCCCCTACGAGCAGTACTTC.